This passage covers 30 T cell receptor beta chains from one sample sequenced in a study of cytomegalovirus exposure and HLA in healthy donors. Primers included in the PCR were 60 Vbeta and 13 Jbeta primers. Produced via immunoSEQ multiplex PCR; TCRdb's table is partial and in-frame only. Of approximately 140,000 clones in the sample, over 65% were seen once. The sample was PBMCs. The source is a man aged 35 to 55 in good health and CMV-seropositive.

The chain couples TRBV27 to TRBJ1-6; D remains ambiguous. CDR3 length equals 16 residues. The germline V gene encodes CDR1 MNHEY and CDR2 SMNVEV (reference sequence). The ends were cut back, 2 bases at V and 3 bases at J, with 11 bases in the middle. As DNA, the CDR3 is TGTGCCAGCAGTTTAGAGGCGGGCGGCTATAATTCACCCCTCCACTTT. Its translation is CASSLEAGGYNSPLHF.

This clone occurred a few times. This chain connects TRBV5-4 to TRBJ1-1; D gene uncertain. Germline V gene sequence: CDR1 SGHNT, CDR2 YYREEE (reference sequence). Trimming pared 0 bases from V and 8 bases from J, leaving 11 bases between. This CDR3 contains 13 residues. CDR3 region: CASSLAGRGEAFF. Written as DNA, the CDR3 is TGTGCCAGCAGCTTGGCGGGCCGGGGAGAAGCTTTCTTT.

V usage is TRBV7-9 and J usage is TRBJ1-1; 7 bases line up with TRBD1. Germline V gene lookup returns CDR1 SEHNR and CDR2 FQNEAQ (reference sequence). J gave up 5 bases and V 5 bases, and 2 bases lay outside the gene matches. The CDR3 is 12 residues long. In DNA, the CDR3 is TGTGCCAGCAGCCCGACAGGGACTGAAGCTTTCTTT. Protein product: CASSPTGTEAFF.

The gene calls are TRBV4-3 and TRBJ2-3; 11 nucleotides line up with TRBD2. V shed 4 bases and J 4 bases; nucleotides not matched to a gene: 4. Germline CDR1 LGHNA, CDR2 YSLEER. The CDR3 has 15 residues. In DNA form, the CDR3 reads TGCGCCAGCAGCCCTCTAGCGGGAGGTTCAGATACGCAGTATTTT. It encodes CASSPLAGGSDTQYF.

This clone was observed a handful of times. This chain uses TRBV6-1 with TRBJ2-7; D is ambiguous. This CDR3 is 13 amino acids long. V lost 10 bases, J lost 4 bases, and 17 bases lay in between. Germline-derived CDR1 and CDR2 are MNHNS and SASEGT. The chain's CDR3 is CAIEVFPLYEQYF. The CDR3 coding sequence is TGTGCCATCGAGGTATTTCCCCTTTACGAGCAGTACTTC.

The rearrangement uses TRBV11-2 and TRBJ2-5; 12 nucleotides agree with TRBD2. V lost 6 bases to trimming and J lost 4 bases; unmatched junction nucleotides: 6. Germline CDR1 SGHAT, CDR2 FQNNGV. This CDR3 comprises 15 residues. The CDR3 loop reads CASSLAGGPPETQYF. CDR3 coding DNA: TGTGCCAGCAGTCTAGCGGGAGGGCCCCCAGAGACCCAGTACTTC.

There are a few counts of this clone. The chain carries TRBV27 and TRBJ2-3, with TRBD2 matching over 9 bases. The length of the CDR3 is 15 residues. The trim removed 5 bases at V and 6 bases at J, leaving 9 bases unmatched. The V gene's germline CDR1 is MNHEY and CDR2 SMNVEV (reference sequence). The CDR3 loop reads CASSLAGHSADTQYF. The CDR3, as DNA: TGTGCCAGCAGTCTAGCGGGACATTCTGCGGATACGCAGTATTTT.

This chain links TRBV30 with TRBJ1-2; D not resolved. This CDR3 is 14 amino acids long. The V end lost 0 bases, the J end lost 8 bases, and 16 bases lay between the germline ends. CDR1 is GTSNPN and CDR2 is SVGIG in the germline V gene (reference sequence). The CDR3 coding sequence is TGTGCCTGGAGTGTACGAATTGGTCGCGTGGGCTACACCTTC. Residues: CAWSVRIGRVGYTF.

DNA for the CDR3: TGTGCCAGCAGCGGTCAGACATCGACAGATACGCAGTATTTT. It yields the protein CASSGQTSTDTQYF. The chain uses TRBV9 and TRBJ2-3; D remains unclear. The CDR3 has 14 residues. Trimming shortened V by 3 bases and J by 3 bases, and 11 bases separated the two germline ends. The V gene's germline CDR1 is SGDLS and CDR2 YYNGEE. The full variable domain, completed using reference TRBV9 and TRBJ2-3, is DSGVTQTPKHLITATGQRVTLRCSPRSGDLSVYWYQQSLDQGLQFLIQYYNGEERAKGNILERFSAQQFPDLHSELNLSSLELGDSALYFCASSGQTSTDTQYFGPGTRLTVL.

The gene calls are TRBV2 and TRBJ2-7; 9 bases map to TRBD1. CDR1 is SNHLY and CDR2 is FYNNEI in the germline V gene. Unmatched junction bases numbered 11, after V lost 5 bases and J lost 3 bases. The CDR3 has 16 residues. CDR3 loop: CASSWDRAKKVYEQYF. For the CDR3, the DNA is TGTGCCAGCAGTTGGGACAGGGCAAAAAAAGTCTACGAGCAGTACTTC. Supplemented by reference TRBV2 and TRBJ2-7, the full variable domain reads EPEVTQTPSHQVTQMGQEVILRCVPISNHLYFYWYRQILGQKVEFLVSFYNNEISEKSEIFDDQFSVERPDGSNFTLKIRSTKLEDSAMYFCASSWDRAKKVYEQYFGPGTRLTVT.

The chain uses TRBV5-1 and TRBJ2-5; 9 bases fit TRBD1. Gene TRBJ2-7 matches the end of the DNA better, so the J call may be wrong. Germline V gene data show CDR1 as SGHRS and CDR2 as YFSETQ. This CDR3 spans 15 amino acids. Here the CDR3 DNA reads TGCGCCAGCAGCCATGGGACAGGGACCCTTTACGAGCAGTACTTC. Translation: CASSHGTGTLYEQYF.

V is TRBV10-3 and J is TRBJ2-3; perhaps TRBD2 as D (6 bases). CDR1 is ENHRY and CDR2 is SYGVKD in the germline V gene. The CDR3 spans 17 residues. V lost 5 bases, J lost 0 bases, and 18 bases lay in between. In nucleotides, the CDR3 is TGTGCCATCAGTTCCCTAGGTAGCGGAGAGAGCACAGATACGCAGTATTTT. Its protein product is CAISSLGSGESTDTQYF.

With regard to this clone: This specimen includes other DNA sequences encoding the same CDR3. V is TRBV10-3 and J is TRBJ1-1, with 11 positions matching TRBD1. After removal of 4 bases from V and 5 bases from J, the junction contained 3 bases not matched to a gene. CDR3 length: 14 residues. CDR1 is ENHRY and CDR2 is SYGVKD in the germline V gene. The CDR3 here is CAISVGDRGTEAFF. The DNA for the CDR3 is TGTGCCATCAGTGTGGGGGACAGGGGGACTGAAGCTTTCTTT.

This sequence joins TRBV19 and TRBJ2-5; D not certain. Per germline, CDR1 LNHDA and CDR2 SQIVND (reference sequence). This CDR3 spans 13 amino acids. V was trimmed by 5 bases and J by 2 bases, leaving 9 bases between them. This CDR3 is CASSRVLQETQYF. CDR3 nucleotide sequence: TGTGCCAGTAGTCGGGTACTTCAAGAGACCCAGTACTTC.

J is TRBJ2-3 and V is TRBV28, with TRBD1 matching 8 bases. This CDR3 comprises 16 residues. The V and J ends lost 8 bases and 2 bases, in that order; junction bases with no gene match: 12. Per the germline V gene, CDR1 is MDHEN and CDR2 is SYDVKM. The CDR3 here is CASLPRTGTYTDTQYF. CDR3 sequence (DNA): TGTGCCAGCCTTCCCCGGACAGGGACCTACACAGATACGCAGTATTTT.

The DNA of the CDR3 is TGTGCCAGCAGCTTAGAGGAGCCGCGGTTCTTC. This gives the protein CASSLEEPRFF. V gene TRBV7-2 combines with J gene TRBJ2-1; D remains ambiguous. Per germline, CDR1 SGHTA and CDR2 FQGNSA. The CDR3 extends over 11 amino acids. Trimming took 1 base from V and 15 from J, leaving 10 bases between them.

This chain links TRBV6-1 with TRBJ1-6; a weak D match, TRBD1 (5 bases). Germline V gene data show CDR1 as MNHNS and CDR2 as SASEGT. The CDR3 consists of 13 residues. Trimming cost V 3 bases and J 12 bases, with 12 bases left between them. The chain's CDR3 is CASSDNLGEPLHF. CDR3 bases: TGTGCCAGCAGTGATAATTTAGGGGAACCCCTCCACTTT.

The genes are TRBV18 and TRBJ2-6; 9 nucleotides agree with TRBD1. Germline values: CDR1 KGHSH, CDR2 LQKENI. The CDR3 spans 17 residues. V dropped 4 bases and J dropped 1; count of bases not matched to a gene: 5. CDR3: CASSQGQGVSGANVLTF. The CDR3 DNA follows: TGTGCCAGCTCACAGGGACAGGGAGTTTCTGGGGCCAACGTCCTGACTTTC.

The chain joins TRBV10-3 to TRBJ1-5, with 9 bases fitting TRBD1. The V and J ends lost 0 bases and 6 bases, in that order; junction bases with no gene match: 9. Germline values: CDR1 ENHRY, CDR2 SYGVKD. This CDR3 has 17 amino acids. CDR3 in DNA: TGTGCCATCAGTGAGTCTTGGGGACAGGGTGGAAGTCAGCCCCAGCATTTT. It yields the protein CAISESWGQGGSQPQHF.

This clone showed up just a few times. The CDR3: CASSGTGAAYEQYF. CDR3 in DNA: TGTGCCAGCTCCGGGACAGGGGCAGCCTACGAGCAGTACTTC. This sequence joins TRBV18 and TRBJ2-7, with 10 bases lining up with TRBD1. V gave up 6 bases and J gave up 2 bases; unmatched junction bases: 4. CDR1 is KGHSH and CDR2 is LQKENI in the germline V gene. This CDR3 region has 14 residues.

As to this clone: This CDR3 is also generated by other DNA sequences in the sample. CDR3 sequence: CASSQGLANEKLFF. The CDR3 DNA sequence: TGCGCCAGCAGCCAAGGGTTAGCTAATGAAAAACTGTTTTTT. This chain joins TRBV4-1 and TRBJ1-4; D gene ambiguous. The CDR3 loop spans 14 amino acids. Germline CDR1 reads MGHRA; CDR2 reads YSYEKL. The V and J ends lost 1 base and 3 bases respectively, with 6 bases between them.

The chain is built from TRBV7-6 and TRBJ2-1; D may be TRBD2 (5 bases). Germline-derived CDR1 and CDR2 are SGHVS and FNYEAQ. V gave up 5 bases and J gave up 2 bases, with 7 bases separating them. The CDR3 extends over 13 amino acids. In nucleotides, the CDR3 is TGTGCCAGCAGCAAGAGGGCCTACAATGAGCAGTTCTTC. It codes for CASSKRAYNEQFF.

CDR3 loop: CASSPSRGDTEAFF. The CDR3 bases are TGTGCCAGCTCCCCAAGCAGGGGGGACACTGAAGCTTTCTTT. The chain recombines TRBV18 with TRBJ1-1; 7 bases align to TRBD1. The germline V gene encodes CDR1 KGHSH and CDR2 LQKENI. After removal of 6 bases from V and 3 bases from J, the junction contained 7 bases not matched to a gene. The CDR3 runs to 14 residues.

The V call is TRBV27, the J call TRBJ2-7; TRBD1 matches 7 bases. Trimming removed 4 bases from V and 5 bases from J; junction bases left unmatched: 5. CDR1 and CDR2 from the germline V gene are MNHEY and SMNVEV (reference sequence). The CDR3 sequence is 13 residues long. The chain's CDR3 is CASSSDRAHEQYF. The CDR3 coding sequence is TGTGCCAGCAGTTCTGACAGGGCCCACGAGCAGTACTTC.

The V and J genes are TRBV9 and TRBJ2-2, with 9 bases fitting TRBD2. V lost 5 bases, J lost 3 bases, and 2 bases stayed unmatched. Germline CDR1 reads SGDLS; CDR2 reads YYNGEE. The CDR3 runs 14 residues. CDR3 DNA sequence: TGTGCCAGCAGACTAGCGGGTCACACCGGGGAGCTGTTTTTT. Amino acid sequence: CASRLAGHTGELFF.

The J gene is TRBJ2-4, the V gene TRBV21-1; TRBD1, the table's D call, lacks a check against the DNA. TRBV21-1 is a pseudogene locus. The CDR3 spans 16 residues. As DNA, the CDR3 is TGTGCCAGCAGCCCAAATATGGACAGTAACAAAAACATTCAGTACTTC. Translation: CASSPNMDSNKNIQYF.

The chain has TRBV11-2 and TRBJ2-2, with 9 bases identical to TRBD2. Germline trimming cut 4 bases from V and 6 bases from J; bases unmatched to any gene: 6. Germline CDR1 is SGHAT and CDR2 is FQNNGV. The CDR3 runs to 15 residues. DNA for the CDR3: TGTGCCAGCAGCTCGCCCGGGACTAGCCCCGGGGAGCTGTTTTTT. Protein product: CASSSPGTSPGELFF.

This clone was found many times. The gene calls are TRBV5-4 and TRBJ1-1; no clear D. The germline gives CDR1 SGHNT, CDR2 YYREEE (reference sequence). The CDR3 extends over 14 amino acids. V lost 4 bases and J lost 1, with 11 bases in between. The DNA for the CDR3 is TGTGCCAGCAGCGCTAGCGGGCGGAACACTGAAGCTTTCTTT. Translation: CASSASGRNTEAFF.

V usage is TRBV5-1 and J usage is TRBJ2-3, with TRBD2 matching over 12 bases. Trimming removed 3 bases from V and 4 bases from J; junction bases left unmatched: 6. Germline-derived CDR1 and CDR2 are SGHRS and YFSETQ. The CDR3 sequence is 16 residues long. CDR3 sequence reads: CASSSRTSGTPDTQYF. For the CDR3, the DNA is TGCGCCAGCAGCTCCCGGACTAGCGGGACCCCAGATACGCAGTATTTT.

V usage is TRBV9 and J usage is TRBJ1-3; no definite D call. The V gene's germline CDR1 is SGDLS and CDR2 YYNGEE. The CDR3 is 14 amino acids. V was shortened by 0 bases and J by 0 bases, with 4 bases between the two germline ends. DNA of the CDR3: TGTGCCAGCAGCGTAGGCGACTCTGGAAACACCATATATTTT. It specifies CASSVGDSGNTIYF.